This TCR beta chain was captured by sequencing in a study of shared clonotypes between healthy human individuals. Germline-derived CDR1 and CDR2 are SGHNT and YYREEE (reference sequence). This CDR3 is 16 amino acids long. The V segment lost 0 bases and the J segment 3 bases; nucleotides outside the gene matches: 2. This clone appeared once. Repertoires were generated with immunoSEQ multiplex PCR, while TCRdb's copy carries only in-frame clones and drops some. The data contain around 1.1 million clones, approximately 80% of them seen just once; the ten biggest clones take up roughly 0.61%. The clonotype was recovered from a young man in good health. Some clones in this sample may be carry-over from other donors' samples. The V gene is TRBV5-4, the J gene TRBJ1-4; 10 bases are shared with TRBD1. Sequenced sample: memory CD4+ T cells from PBMCs. Subset denoted: CD45RA-negative fraction. This chain's CDR3 is CASSLGQGAANEKLFF. CDR3 coding DNA: TGTGCCAGCAGCTTGGGACAGGGGGCCGCTAATGAAAAACTGTTTTTT.